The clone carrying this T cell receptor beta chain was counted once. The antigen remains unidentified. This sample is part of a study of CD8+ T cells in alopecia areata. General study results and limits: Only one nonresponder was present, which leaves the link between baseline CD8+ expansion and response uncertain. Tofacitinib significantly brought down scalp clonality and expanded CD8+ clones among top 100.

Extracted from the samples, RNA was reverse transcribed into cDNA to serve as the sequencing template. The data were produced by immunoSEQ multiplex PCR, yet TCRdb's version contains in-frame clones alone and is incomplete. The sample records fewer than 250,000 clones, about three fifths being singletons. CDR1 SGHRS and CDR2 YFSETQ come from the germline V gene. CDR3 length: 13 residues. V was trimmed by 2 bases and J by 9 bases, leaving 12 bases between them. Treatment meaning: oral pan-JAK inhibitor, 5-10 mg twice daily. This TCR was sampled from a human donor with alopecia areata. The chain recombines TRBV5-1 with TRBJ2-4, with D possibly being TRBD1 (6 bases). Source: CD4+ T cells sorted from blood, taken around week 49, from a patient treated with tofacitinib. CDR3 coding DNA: TGCGCCAGCAGCTTTACAGGGTTGGGCATTCAGTACTTC. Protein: CASSFTGLGIQYF.